The clone carrying this T cell receptor beta chain was counted a few times. What it recognizes is unknown. Trimming removed 8 bases from V and 2 bases from J, with 10 bases in between. The germline V gene encodes CDR1 SEHNR and CDR2 FQNEAQ (reference sequence). The CDR3 loop spans 12 amino acids. Primers used in a second PCR of about 6 to 11 cycles were a sample-barcoded 5' primer and a J-beta primer mix. TCRdb independently ran MiXCR on the 5' RACE reads; one entry per CDR3 protein. The sample has some 920,000 distinct CDR3 sequences, roughly half seen once. This sample stems from a study of blood T cells in healthy people across ages. Regarding the study as a whole: Unsorted PBMCs blocked a conclusive comparison of naive and antigen-experienced cells. With age, beta diversity per million T cells declined roughly linearly, significantly by roughly 40.

The receptor was isolated from a woman aged 55-69 years in good health. This rearrangement joins TRBV7-9 to TRBJ2-7; D not resolved. Sequencing used blood. CDR3 DNA sequence: TGTGCCAGCGCCTCCCTTCCCTACGAGCAGTACTTC. Protein: CASASLPYEQYF.